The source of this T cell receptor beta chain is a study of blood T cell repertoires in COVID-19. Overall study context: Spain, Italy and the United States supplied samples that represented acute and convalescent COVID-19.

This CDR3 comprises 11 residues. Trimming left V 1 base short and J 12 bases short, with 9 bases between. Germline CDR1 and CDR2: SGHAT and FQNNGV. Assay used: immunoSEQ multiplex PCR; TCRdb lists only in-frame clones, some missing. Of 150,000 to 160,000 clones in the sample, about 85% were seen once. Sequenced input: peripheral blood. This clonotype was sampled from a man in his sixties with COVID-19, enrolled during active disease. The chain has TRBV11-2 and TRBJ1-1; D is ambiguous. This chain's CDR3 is CASSLGHSPFF. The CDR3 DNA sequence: TGTGCCAGCAGCTTAGGACATTCTCCTTTCTTT.